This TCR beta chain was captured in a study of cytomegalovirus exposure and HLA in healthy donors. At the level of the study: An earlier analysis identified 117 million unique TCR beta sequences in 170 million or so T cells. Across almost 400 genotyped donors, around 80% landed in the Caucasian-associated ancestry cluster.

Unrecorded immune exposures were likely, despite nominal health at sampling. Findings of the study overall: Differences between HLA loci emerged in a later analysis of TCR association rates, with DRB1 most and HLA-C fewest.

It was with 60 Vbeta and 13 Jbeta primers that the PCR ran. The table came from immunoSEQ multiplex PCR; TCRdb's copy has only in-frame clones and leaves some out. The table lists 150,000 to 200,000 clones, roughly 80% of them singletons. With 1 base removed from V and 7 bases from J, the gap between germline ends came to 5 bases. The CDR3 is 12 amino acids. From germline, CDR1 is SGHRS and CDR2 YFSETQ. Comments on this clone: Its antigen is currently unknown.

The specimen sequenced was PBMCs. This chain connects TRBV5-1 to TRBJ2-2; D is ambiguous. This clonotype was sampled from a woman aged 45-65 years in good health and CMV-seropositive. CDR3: CASSLSVGELFF. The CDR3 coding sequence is TGCGCCAGCAGCTTGTCTGTCGGGGAGCTGTTTTTT.